Presented here are 18 T cell receptor beta chains from one specimen sequenced in a study of cytomegalovirus exposure and HLA in healthy donors. In the PCR, 60 Vbeta and 13 Jbeta primers were used. Clones were sequenced by immunoSEQ multiplex PCR, and TCRdb holds only the in-frame ones, with some missing. Here the sample spans 150,000 or so clones, 80% being singletons. What was sequenced was PBMCs. The receptor set was obtained from a woman aged 40 to 49 in good health and CMV-seropositive.

This chain joins TRBV27 and TRBJ2-3, with 12 bases that match TRBD2. CDR3 size: 17 residues. Germline V gene lookup returns CDR1 MNHEY and CDR2 SMNVEV (reference sequence). Trimming cost V 2 bases and J 5 bases; bases outside gene matches: 8. The CDR3 DNA follows: TGTGCCAGCAGTTTAATGACTAGCGGGAGAATGTTAGATACGCAGTATTTT. The encoded protein is CASSLMTSGRMLDTQYF.

The chain employs TRBV6-1 and TRBJ2-1; TRBD2 might be the D (6 bases). V lost 6 bases to trimming and J lost 0 bases, with 12 bases between them. The CDR3 is made up of 15 amino acids. CDR1 and CDR2 (germline): MNHNS, SASEGT. The CDR3 coding sequence is TGTGCCAGCAGGGAGGGAGTGAGCTCCTACAATGAGCAGTTCTTC. This sequence encodes CASREGVSSYNEQFF.

The chain combines TRBV7-2 with TRBJ2-1; 11 bases are shared with TRBD2. From germline, CDR1 is SGHTA and CDR2 FQGNSA. The CDR3 covers 15 residues. The V and J ends lost 1 base and 5 bases, in that order; junction bases with no gene match: 1. CDR3 amino acids: CASSLVGLADNEQFF. CDR3 bases: TGTGCCAGCAGCTTAGTGGGACTAGCGGACAATGAGCAGTTCTTC.

This chain uses TRBV6-1 with TRBJ2-5, with 10 bases fitting TRBD1. V dropped 8 bases and J dropped 1; count of bases not matched to a gene: 1. The CDR3 extends over 13 amino acids. Germline loops: CDR1 MNHNS, CDR2 SASEGT. CDR3 region: CASRTGGQETQYF. CDR3 coding DNA: TGTGCCAGCCGGACAGGGGGCCAAGAGACCCAGTACTTC.

V usage is TRBV10-3 and J usage is TRBJ1-1; the match to TRBD1 covers 8 bases. V lost 2 bases, J lost 4 bases, and 6 bases stayed unmatched. Germline lookup yields CDR1 ENHRY and CDR2 SYGVKD. The CDR3 covers 15 residues. The CDR3 DNA reads TGTGCCATCAGTGAGGACCCTCAGGGGGCCACTGAAGCTTTCTTT. Translated, it gives CAISEDPQGATEAFF.

This sequence joins TRBV30 and TRBJ2-1; D gene unclear. This CDR3 contains 10 residues. Germline CDR1 reads GTSNPN; CDR2 reads SVGIG (reference sequence). V was pared by 1 base and J by 10 bases, with 5 bases between. CDR3 residues: CAWSAFEQFF. The CDR3 bases are TGTGCCTGGAGTGCATTCGAGCAGTTCTTC.

The CDR3 here is CASSVTGFNSRGYTF. Here the CDR3 DNA reads TGTGCCAGCAGTGTGACAGGGTTTAATTCCCGGGGCTACACCTTC. The V gene is TRBV27, the J gene TRBJ1-2; TRBD1 matches at 7 bases. The CDR3 length is 15 residues. The ends lost 5 bases at V and 8 bases at J; junction bases unmatched: 14. CDR1 and CDR2 from the germline V gene are MNHEY and SMNVEV (reference sequence).

This rearrangement joins TRBV11-3 to TRBJ2-3; the match to TRBD2 covers 12 bases. Germline V lookup: CDR1 SGHNT, CDR2 YENEEA. CDR3 length equals 18 residues. V lost 1 base to trimming and J lost 3 bases; unmatched junction nucleotides: 8. The CDR3 sequence is CASSLGALAGGITDTQYF. DNA of the CDR3: TGTGCCAGCAGCTTAGGAGCACTAGCGGGAGGCATAACAGATACGCAGTATTTT.

The sample holds one count of this clone. The chain joins TRBV7-3 to TRBJ2-2; D is unclear. Germline V gives CDR1 SGHTA, CDR2 FQGTGA. The V and J ends lost 5 bases and 4 bases respectively, with 11 bases between them. This CDR3 spans 14 amino acids. The DNA for the CDR3 is TGTGCCAGCAGCCTAAAGTCCAGCACCGGGGAGCTGTTTTTT. It codes for CASSLKSSTGELFF.

The J gene is TRBJ1-1, the V gene TRBV10-3; possibly TRBD1 for D (6 bases). CDR3 length: 14 residues. From germline, CDR1 is ENHRY and CDR2 SYGVKD. Trimming took off 6 bases at V and 0 bases at J, with 11 bases between the two ends. The CDR3 DNA sequence: TGTGCCATCAGGCTCGGACAGATGAACACTGAAGCTTTCTTT. Its translation is CAIRLGQMNTEAFF.

The J gene is TRBJ1-2, the V gene TRBV6-1; TRBD1 aligns across 11 bases. Trimming took 4 bases from V and 8 from J; bases not matched to a gene: 9. The CDR3 has 15 residues. Germline loops: CDR1 MNHNS, CDR2 SASEGT. DNA for the CDR3: TGTGCCAGCAGTGGAAAAAGGACAGGGGGCTTGGGCTACACCTTC. This translates into CASSGKRTGGLGYTF.

This rearrangement joins TRBV19 to TRBJ1-2; D is possibly TRBD1 (6 bases). In germline, CDR1 is LNHDA, CDR2 SQIVND (reference sequence). Trimming stripped 7 bases from V and 6 bases from J, with 15 bases between. CDR3 length equals 13 residues. The CDR3 DNA reads TGTGCCAGTACCCGCGGCAGGGGAGATGGCTACACCTTC. It specifies CASTRGRGDGYTF. The complete variable domain, with remaining parts taken from reference TRBV19 and TRBJ1-2, reads DGGITQSPKYLFRKEGQNVTLSCEQNLNHDAMYWYRQDPGQGLRLIYYSQIVNDFQKGDIAEGYSVSREKKESFPLTVTSAQKNPTAFYLCASTRGRGDGYTFGSGTRLTVV.

For the CDR3, the DNA is TGTGCCAGCAGAGGCACTAGCGTAGATACGCAGTATTTT. This sequence encodes CASRGTSVDTQYF. V is TRBV11-2 and J is TRBJ2-3, with TRBD2 identical over 7 bases. Germline CDR1 reads SGHAT; CDR2 reads FQNNGV. The CDR3 is 13 residues long. V trimming: 6 bases; J trimming: 5 bases; junction bases outside the gene matches: 5.

This sequence joins TRBV19 and TRBJ2-2; 10 bases are shared with TRBD1. The CDR3 covers 16 residues. J gave up 0 bases and V 6 bases, and 4 bases lay outside the gene matches. Germline V gene data show CDR1 as LNHDA and CDR2 as SQIVND (reference sequence). Here the CDR3 reads CASSHGTGANTGELFF. CDR3 coding DNA: TGTGCCAGTAGCCATGGGACAGGGGCGAACACCGGGGAGCTGTTTTTT.

This clone appeared a few times. The junction and the germline gene differ at one end; a read error may be behind it. This chain links TRBV14 with TRBJ1-1, with D unclear. In germline, CDR1 is SGHDN, CDR2 FVKESK. This CDR3 spans 12 amino acids. The CDR3 DNA sequence: TGTGCCAGCAGCCAAGCCGCCGCCGGTGTAACTTTT. Translating gives CASSQAAAGVTF. Full variable domain (rest looked up from reference TRBV14 and TRBJ1-1): EAGVTQFPSHSVIEKGQTVTLRCDPISGHDNLYWYRRVMGKEIKFLLHFVKESKQDESGMPNNRFLAERTGGTYSTLKVQPAELEDSGVYFCASSQAAAGVTFGQGTRLTVV.

The chain has TRBV7-2 and TRBJ2-3, with 14 nucleotides matching TRBD2. Germline V gene lookup returns CDR1 SGHTA and CDR2 FQGNSA. J was trimmed by 2 bases and V by 1 base; bases with no gene match: 5. The CDR3 is 18 residues long. The CDR3 spells CASSLVGLAGDITDTQYF. CDR3 DNA sequence: TGTGCCAGCAGCTTAGTGGGACTAGCGGGAGACATCACAGATACGCAGTATTTT.

The chain combines TRBV4-2 with TRBJ1-1; D is uncertain. The V end was cut by 1 base, the J end by 1 base, with 10 bases between. Germline CDR1 and CDR2: LGHNA and YNFKEQ. CDR3 length: 15 residues. CDR3 loop: CASSQVGSTNTEAFF. CDR3 DNA sequence: TGTGCCAGCAGCCAAGTTGGGAGCACGAACACTGAAGCTTTCTTT.

The V gene is TRBV29-1, the J gene TRBJ2-1; tentative D call: TRBD2 (6 bases). Trimming shortened V by 7 bases and J by 7 bases, and 20 bases separated the two germline ends. In germline, CDR1 is SQVTM, CDR2 ANQGSEA. The CDR3 covers 14 residues. The CDR3 region has the DNA TGCAGCGCCGTCCGGGGGTCGGTTTCTAATGAGCAGTTCTTC. Amino acid sequence: CSAVRGSVSNEQFF.